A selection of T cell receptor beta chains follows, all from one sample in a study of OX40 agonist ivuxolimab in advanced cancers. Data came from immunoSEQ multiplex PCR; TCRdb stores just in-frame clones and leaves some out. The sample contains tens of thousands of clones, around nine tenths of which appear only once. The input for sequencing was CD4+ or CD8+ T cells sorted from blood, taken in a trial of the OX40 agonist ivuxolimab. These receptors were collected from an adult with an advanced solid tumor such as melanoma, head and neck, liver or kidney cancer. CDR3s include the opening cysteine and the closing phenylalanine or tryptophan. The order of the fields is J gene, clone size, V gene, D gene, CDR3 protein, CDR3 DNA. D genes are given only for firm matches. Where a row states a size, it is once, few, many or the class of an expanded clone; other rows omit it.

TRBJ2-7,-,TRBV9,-,CASSVAGAHEQYF,TGTGCCAGCAGCGTAGCGGGGGCGCACGAGCAGTACTTC
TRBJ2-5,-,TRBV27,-,CASLYTGLQETQYF,TGTGCCAGTCTGTATACCGGCCTCCAAGAGACCCAGTACTTC
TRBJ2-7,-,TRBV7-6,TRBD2,CASSLGGEGYEQYF,TGTGCCAGCAGCTTAGGAGGGGAGGGCTACGAGCAGTACTTC
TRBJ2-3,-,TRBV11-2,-,CASSPRLGTDTQYF,TGTGCCAGCAGCCCCCGACTCGGCACAGATACGCAGTATTTT
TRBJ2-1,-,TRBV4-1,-,CASSLLDYNEQFF,TGCGCCAGCAGCCTCCTCGATTACAATGAGCAGTTCTTC
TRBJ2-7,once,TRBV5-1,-,CASSLGFYEQYF,TGCGCCAGCAGCTTGGGATTCTACGAGCAGTACTTC
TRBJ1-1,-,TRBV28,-,CASVLTSATNTEAFF,TGTGCCAGCGTCCTTACGTCGGCGACGAACACTGAAGCTTTCTTT
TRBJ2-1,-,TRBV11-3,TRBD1,CASSQQGSYNEQFF,TGTGCCAGCAGTCAACAGGGGTCCTACAATGAGCAGTTCTTC
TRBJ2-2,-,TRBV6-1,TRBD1,CASFRDRTYGELFF,TGTGCCAGCTTCCGGGACAGAACTTACGGGGAGCTGTTTTTT
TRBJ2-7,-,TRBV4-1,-,CASSQAVTYEQYF,TGCGCCAGCAGCCAAGCTGTGACCTACGAGCAGTACTTC
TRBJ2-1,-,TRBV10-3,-,CATVPENSYNEQFF,TGTGCAACCGTGCCGGAGAACTCCTACAATGAGCAGTTCTTC
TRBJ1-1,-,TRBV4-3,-,CASSQVSRNTEAFF,TGCGCCAGCAGCCAAGTTAGTAGGAACACTGAAGCTTTCTTT
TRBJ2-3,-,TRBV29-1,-,CSVVLTWSGSKNTQYF,TGCAGCGTTGTCCTCACTTGGAGCGGGTCAAAGAATACGCAGTATTTT
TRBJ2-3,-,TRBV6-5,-,CASSLGFGDTQYF,TGTGCCAGCAGCCTAGGGTTTGGCGATACGCAGTATTTT
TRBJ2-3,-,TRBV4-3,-,CASSQGLAADTQYF,TGCGCCAGCAGCCAAGGACTCGCGGCAGATACGCAGTATTTT
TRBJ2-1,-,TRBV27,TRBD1,CASSNRGDTYNEQFF,TGTGCCAGCAGTAACAGGGGGGACACCTACAATGAGCAGTTCTTC
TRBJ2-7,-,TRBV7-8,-,CASSLDHNRETARHEQYF,TGTGCCAGCAGCTTAGATCATAACCGAGAAACAGCGCGGCACGAGCAGTACTTC
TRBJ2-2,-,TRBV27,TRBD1,CASSQQGAHTGELFF,TGTGCCAGCAGTCAACAGGGGGCGCACACCGGGGAGCTGTTTTTT
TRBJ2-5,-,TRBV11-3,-,CASSPGRGPQETQYF,TGTGCCAGCAGCCCGGGACGCGGCCCCCAAGAGACCCAGTACTTC
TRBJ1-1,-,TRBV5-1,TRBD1,CASSLQGRGFTEAFF,TGCGCCAGCAGCTTACAGGGGAGGGGATTCACTGAAGCTTTCTTT
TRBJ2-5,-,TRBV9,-,CASTAWEGGPGETQYF,TGTGCCAGCACCGCCTGGGAGGGGGGGCCGGGAGAGACCCAGTACTTC
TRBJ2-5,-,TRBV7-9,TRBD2,CASSSYSGRDGETQYF,TGTGCCAGCAGCTCATATAGCGGGAGGGACGGGGAGACCCAGTACTTC
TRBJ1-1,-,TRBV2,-,CAGRETQNTEAFF,TGTGCCGGTAGGGAGACACAGAACACTGAAGCTTTCTTT